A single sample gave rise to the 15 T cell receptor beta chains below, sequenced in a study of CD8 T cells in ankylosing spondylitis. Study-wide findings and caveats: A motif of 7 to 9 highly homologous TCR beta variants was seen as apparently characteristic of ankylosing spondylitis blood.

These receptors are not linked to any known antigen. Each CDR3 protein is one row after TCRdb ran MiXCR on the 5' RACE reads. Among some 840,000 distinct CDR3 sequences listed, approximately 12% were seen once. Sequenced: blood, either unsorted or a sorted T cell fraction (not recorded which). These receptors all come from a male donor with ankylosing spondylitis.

This CDR3 reads CASSPGQGVKYGYTF. In DNA form, the CDR3 reads TGTGCCAGCAGTCCGGGACAGGGGGTGAAATATGGCTACACCTTC. The rearrangement links TRBV6-1 to TRBJ1-2, with 11 bases lining up with TRBD1. Trimming took 5 bases from V and 5 from J; bases not matched to a gene: 7. This CDR3 is 15 amino acids long. Germline CDR1 is MNHNS and CDR2 is SASEGT.

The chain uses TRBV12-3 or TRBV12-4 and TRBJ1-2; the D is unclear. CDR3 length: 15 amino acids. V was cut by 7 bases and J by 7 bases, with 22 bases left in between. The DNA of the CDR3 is TGTGCCAGCACCCCGAACGAGTACCCGACGGGTGGCTACACCTTC. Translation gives CASTPNEYPTGGYTF.

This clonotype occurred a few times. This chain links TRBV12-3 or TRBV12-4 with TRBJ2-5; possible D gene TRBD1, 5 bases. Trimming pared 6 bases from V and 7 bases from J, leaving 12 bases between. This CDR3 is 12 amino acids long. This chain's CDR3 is CASSRATGTQYF. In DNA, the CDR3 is TGTGCCAGCAGCCGTGCCACAGGGACCCAGTACTTC.

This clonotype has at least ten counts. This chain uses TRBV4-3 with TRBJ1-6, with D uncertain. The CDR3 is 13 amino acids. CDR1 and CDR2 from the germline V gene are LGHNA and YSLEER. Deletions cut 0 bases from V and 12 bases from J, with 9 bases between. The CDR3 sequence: CASSQDTSLPLHF. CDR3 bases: TGCGCCAGCAGCCAAGATACCTCCTTACCCCTCCACTTT.

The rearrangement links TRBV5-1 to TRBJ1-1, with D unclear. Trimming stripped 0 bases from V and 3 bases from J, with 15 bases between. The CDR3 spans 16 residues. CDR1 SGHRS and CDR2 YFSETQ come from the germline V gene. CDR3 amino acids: CASSLVPDSKDTEAFF. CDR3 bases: TGCGCCAGCAGCTTGGTCCCCGACTCCAAGGACACTGAAGCTTTCTTT.

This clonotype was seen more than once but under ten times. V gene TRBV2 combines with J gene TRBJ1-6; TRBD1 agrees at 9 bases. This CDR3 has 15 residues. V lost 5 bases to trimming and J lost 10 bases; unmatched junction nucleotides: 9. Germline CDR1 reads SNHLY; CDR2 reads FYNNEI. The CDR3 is CASSYPGQGMSPLHF. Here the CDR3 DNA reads TGTGCCAGCAGTTATCCGGGACAGGGAATGTCACCCCTCCACTTT.

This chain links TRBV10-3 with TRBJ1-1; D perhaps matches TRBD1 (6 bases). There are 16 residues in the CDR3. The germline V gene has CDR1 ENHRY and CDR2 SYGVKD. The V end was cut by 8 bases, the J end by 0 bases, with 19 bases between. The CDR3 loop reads CAIGGGGGSLNTEAFF. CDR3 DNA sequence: TGTGCCATCGGGGGCGGGGGCGGCAGCCTGAACACTGAAGCTTTCTTT.

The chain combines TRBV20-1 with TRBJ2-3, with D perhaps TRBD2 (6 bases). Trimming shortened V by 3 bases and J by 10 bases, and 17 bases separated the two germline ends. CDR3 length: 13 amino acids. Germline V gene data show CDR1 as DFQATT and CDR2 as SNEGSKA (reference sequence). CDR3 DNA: TGCAGTGCTAGGGGGGATCGACTAGTGGCGCAGTATTTT. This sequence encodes CSARGDRLVAQYF.

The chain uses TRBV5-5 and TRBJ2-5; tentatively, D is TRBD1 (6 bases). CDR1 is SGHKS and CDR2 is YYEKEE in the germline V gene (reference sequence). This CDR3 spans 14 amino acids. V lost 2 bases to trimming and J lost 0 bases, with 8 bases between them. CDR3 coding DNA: TGTGCCAGCAGCTTTAGGGACAACCAAGAGACCCAGTACTTC. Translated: CASSFRDNQETQYF.

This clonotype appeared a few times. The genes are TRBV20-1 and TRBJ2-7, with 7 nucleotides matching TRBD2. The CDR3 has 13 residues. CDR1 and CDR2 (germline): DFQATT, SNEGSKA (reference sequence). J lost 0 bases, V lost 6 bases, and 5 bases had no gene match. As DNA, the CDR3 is TGCAGTGCCACCCTAGCGGCCTCCTACGAGCAGTACTTC. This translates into CSATLAASYEQYF.

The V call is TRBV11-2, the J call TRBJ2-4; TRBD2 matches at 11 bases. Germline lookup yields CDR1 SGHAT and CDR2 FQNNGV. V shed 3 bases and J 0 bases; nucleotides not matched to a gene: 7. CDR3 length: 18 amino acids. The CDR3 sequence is CASSFLGLAVPAKNIQYF. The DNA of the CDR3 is TGTGCCAGCAGCTTCCTGGGACTAGCGGTACCAGCCAAAAACATTCAGTACTTC.

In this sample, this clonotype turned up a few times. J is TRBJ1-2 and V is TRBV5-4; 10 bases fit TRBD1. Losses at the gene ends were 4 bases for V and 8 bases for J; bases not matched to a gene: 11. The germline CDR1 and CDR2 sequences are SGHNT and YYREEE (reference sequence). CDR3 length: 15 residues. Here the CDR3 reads CASSSRDRGNGGYTF. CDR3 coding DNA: TGTGCCAGCAGCAGTCGGGACAGGGGTAACGGCGGCTACACCTTC. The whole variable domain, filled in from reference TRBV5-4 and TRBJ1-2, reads ETGVTQSPTHLIKTRGQQVTLRCSSQSGHNTVSWYQQALGQGPQFIFQYYREEENGRGNFPPRFSGLQFPNYSSELNVNALELDDSALYLCASSSRDRGNGGYTFGSGTRLTVV.

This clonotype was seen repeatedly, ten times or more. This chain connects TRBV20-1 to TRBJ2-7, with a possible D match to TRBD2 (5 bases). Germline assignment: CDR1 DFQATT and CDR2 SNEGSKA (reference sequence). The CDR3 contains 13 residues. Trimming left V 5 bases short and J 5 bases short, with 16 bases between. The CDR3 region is CSAPRRELNEQYF. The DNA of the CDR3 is TGCAGTGCTCCCCGTAGGGAGTTAAACGAGCAGTACTTC.

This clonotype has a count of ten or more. The CDR3 DNA sequence: TGTGCCAGCAGCCCAGGACGAAAGCGGGAGCAGTACTTC. As protein: CASSPGRKREQYF. V gene TRBV7-9 combines with J gene TRBJ2-7, with D maybe TRBD2 (5 bases). Deletions cut 5 bases from V and 7 bases from J, with 15 bases between. CDR3 length: 13 residues. Germline V lookup: CDR1 SEHNR, CDR2 FQNEAQ (reference sequence).

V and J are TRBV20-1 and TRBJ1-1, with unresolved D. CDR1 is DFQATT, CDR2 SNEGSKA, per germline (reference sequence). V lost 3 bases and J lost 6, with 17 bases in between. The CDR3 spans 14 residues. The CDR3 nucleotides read TGCAGTGCTAGGCCCCCCAAGGGAATCGCTGAAGCTTTCTTT. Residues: CSARPPKGIAEAFF.